The 31 T cell receptor beta chains given below trace back to one sample, sequenced in a study of blood T cell repertoires in COVID-19. TCRdb's table, derived via immunoSEQ multiplex PCR, lists solely in-frame clones and lacks some. Of about 76,000 clones detected, almost 85% appear once; the ten largest clones hold 9.6%. The sample consisted of peripheral blood. The receptors come from a man in his forties or fifties with COVID-19, enrolled during active disease.

This chain's CDR3 is CATSDRVGEQFF. The CDR3 DNA reads TGTGCCACCAGTGACAGGGTGGGCGAGCAGTTCTTC. The J gene is TRBJ2-1, the V gene TRBV24-1; D possibly corresponds to TRBD1 (5 bases). Germline values: CDR1 KGHDR, CDR2 SFDVKD. Between the trimmed V and J ends, which lost 4 bases and 10 bases, there was a span of 10 bases. CDR3 size: 12 residues.

This chain connects TRBV6-1 to TRBJ2-1, with D uncertain. Germline CDR1 reads MNHNS; CDR2 reads SASEGT. Trimming shortened V by 2 bases and J by 6 bases, and 11 bases separated the two germline ends. The CDR3 length is 14 residues. CDR3: CASSELRVVNEQFF. The CDR3 DNA reads as TGTGCCAGCAGTGAACTCCGGGTGGTCAATGAGCAGTTCTTC.

This chain links TRBV19 with TRBJ2-2, with 11 bases identical to TRBD2. After removal of 5 bases from V and 4 bases from J, the junction contained 18 bases not matched to a gene. The CDR3 covers 20 residues. Per germline, CDR1 LNHDA and CDR2 SQIVND (reference sequence). The CDR3 is CASSAKAQLAGAAGTGELFF. The CDR3 coding sequence is TGTGCCAGTAGTGCCAAAGCCCAACTAGCGGGAGCTGCGGGCACCGGGGAGCTGTTTTTT.

V and J are TRBV4-1 and TRBJ1-2; D uncertain. Per germline, CDR1 MGHRA and CDR2 YSYEKL. The CDR3 spans 14 residues. Trimming cost V 0 bases and J 3 bases, with 8 bases left between them. This CDR3 reads CASSQEVADYGYTF. CDR3 DNA: TGCGCCAGCAGCCAAGAAGTGGCAGACTATGGCTACACCTTC.

The rearrangement uses TRBV28 and TRBJ1-5; D is unclear. CDR1 is MDHEN and CDR2 is SYDVKM in the germline V gene. This CDR3 comprises 14 residues. V lost 3 bases and J lost 4, with 10 bases in between. In nucleotides, the CDR3 is TGTGCCAGCAGTTTGGGAGCCGCGAATCAGCCCCAGCATTTT. Amino acid sequence: CASSLGAANQPQHF.

The V gene is TRBV28, the J gene TRBJ2-1; D is possibly TRBD2 (5 bases). V gave up 3 bases and J gave up 8 bases, with 8 bases separating them. The CDR3 consists of 12 residues. Germline loops: CDR1 MDHEN, CDR2 SYDVKM. CDR3 sequence (DNA): TGTGCCAGCAGTTTCCGGGGATATGAGCAGTTCTTC. It encodes CASSFRGYEQFF.

This clone was observed once. V and J are TRBV2 and TRBJ1-6; 9 nucleotides match TRBD1. Trimming cost V 8 bases and J 10 bases; bases outside gene matches: 3. The germline gives CDR1 SNHLY, CDR2 FYNNEI. The CDR3 is 12 amino acids. Here the CDR3 DNA reads TGTGCCAGCGGGGACAGGGAATCACCCCTCCACTTT. This sequence encodes CASGDRESPLHF.

This chain links TRBV5-1 with TRBJ2-1, with D perhaps matching TRBD2 (6 bases). V was shortened by 3 bases and J by 6 bases, with 16 bases between the two germline ends. The germline V gene has CDR1 SGHRS and CDR2 YFSETQ. The CDR3 covers 15 residues. CDR3 in amino acids: CASSSGENPSNEQFF. CDR3 coding DNA: TGCGCCAGCAGCTCGGGGGAGAACCCAAGCAATGAGCAGTTCTTC.

The chain joins TRBV7-6 to TRBJ2-7, with TRBD1 matching over 11 bases. The CDR3 runs 16 residues. Germline CDR1 SGHVS, CDR2 FNYEAQ. V shed 5 bases, J shed 3 bases, and the junction held 9 bases outside the gene matches. The CDR3 DNA reads as TGTGCCAGCAGCCCGGAATCCGGGACAGGGGGCTACGAGCAGTACTTC. Residues: CASSPESGTGGYEQYF.

The chain carries TRBV7-3 and TRBJ2-6, with 7 nucleotides matching TRBD1. The junction had 10 bases not matched to a gene; V was cut back by 5 bases and J by 0 bases. CDR3 length: 18 residues. Germline V gene data show CDR1 as SGHTA and CDR2 as FQGTGA. In nucleotides, the CDR3 is TGTGCCAGCAGCGAACGGGCCGGGACAGACTCTGGGGCCAACGTCCTGACTTTC. This sequence encodes CASSERAGTDSGANVLTF.

This clone turned up a few times. The genes are TRBV18 and TRBJ1-1, with 12 bases lining up with TRBD1. This CDR3 comprises 15 residues. Per germline, CDR1 KGHSH and CDR2 LQKENI. J lost 7 bases, V lost 4 bases, and 7 bases had no gene match. The DNA of the CDR3 is TGTGCCAGCTCACGCTCGGGACAGGGGGCGGGTGAAGCTTTCTTT. Its translation: CASSRSGQGAGEAFF.

This clone has only one observation. The chain is built from TRBV7-2 and TRBJ2-1; the match to TRBD2 covers 8 bases. CDR1 and CDR2 from the germline V gene are SGHTA and FQGNSA. This CDR3 is built from 15 residues. J lost 7 bases, V lost 5 bases, and 10 bases had no gene match. CDR3 protein: CASSRGRLRKNEQFF. CDR3 coding DNA: TGTGCCAGCAGCCGCGGGAGGCTGCGTAAGAATGAGCAGTTCTTC.

This clone was detected only a few times. The chain carries TRBV3-1 (or the pseudogene TRBV3-2) and TRBJ2-1; 7 bases fit TRBD2. Germline V CDR1 and CDR2: LGHDT, YNNKEL (reference sequence). This CDR3 has 15 amino acids. Losses at the gene ends were 1 base for V and 8 bases for J; bases not matched to a gene: 8. The CDR3 DNA reads as TGTGCCAGCAGCCAAGTTTGGACTAGACCCGATGAGCAGTTCTTC. Translating gives CASSQVWTRPDEQFF.

The chain links TRBV7-9 to TRBJ1-6; 7 nucleotides line up with TRBD1. Germline CDR1 reads SEHNR; CDR2 reads FQNEAQ (reference sequence). The V segment lost 5 bases and the J segment 7 bases; nucleotides outside the gene matches: 14. This CDR3 region has 17 residues. The DNA for the CDR3 is TGTGCCAGCAGCCCAAGTAACCGGACAGGACCGAATTCACCCCTCCACTTT. It encodes CASSPSNRTGPNSPLHF.

This rearrangement joins TRBV7-9 to TRBJ2-1; TRBD2 matches at 9 bases. CDR3 size: 17 residues. Germline V gene data show CDR1 as SEHNR and CDR2 as FQNEAQ (reference sequence). Losses at the gene ends were 6 bases for V and 0 bases for J; bases not matched to a gene: 9. The CDR3 loop is CASSRGSGGSSYNEQFF. The CDR3, as DNA: TGTGCCAGCAGTAGAGGTAGCGGGGGAAGCTCCTACAATGAGCAGTTCTTC.

The chain links TRBV5-1 to TRBJ1-1; D call uncertain. The V gene lost 0 bases and the J gene lost 3 bases, with 9 bases spanning the gap. CDR1 and CDR2 from the germline V gene are SGHRS and YFSETQ. The CDR3 length is 14 residues. CDR3: CASSLGEQYTEAFF. The CDR3 region has the DNA TGCGCCAGCAGCTTGGGAGAACAGTACACTGAAGCTTTCTTT.

The V and J genes are TRBV30 and TRBJ1-2, with D unclear. Trimming shortened V by 1 base and J by 0 bases, and 6 bases separated the two germline ends. Germline-derived CDR1 and CDR2 are GTSNPN and SVGIG (reference sequence). This CDR3 has 13 residues. This CDR3 reads CAWSAGTNYGYTF. The CDR3 DNA is TGTGCCTGGAGTGCAGGTACTAACTATGGCTACACCTTC.

The gene calls are TRBV7-9 and TRBJ2-2; 9 positions agree with TRBD2. The CDR3 spans 15 residues. J lost 5 bases, V lost 5 bases, and 6 bases had no gene match. Per the germline V gene, CDR1 is SEHNR and CDR2 is FQNEAQ (reference sequence). The CDR3 coding sequence is TGTGCCAGCAGCCCACTAGCGGGCTGGACCGGGGAGCTGTTTTTT. Amino acid sequence: CASSPLAGWTGELFF. The variable domain in full, completed from reference TRBV7-9 and TRBJ2-2, reads DTGVSQNPRHKITKRGQNVTFRCDPISEHNRLYWYRQTLGQGPEFLTYFQNEAQLEKSRLLSDRFSAERPKGSFSTLEIQRTEQGDSAMYLCASSPLAGWTGELFFGEGSRLTVL.

This clone was counted between two and nine times. V and J are TRBV27 and TRBJ1-6; 10 bases match TRBD1. V lost 6 bases, J lost 9 bases, and 11 bases stayed unmatched. CDR1 and CDR2 (germline): MNHEY, SMNVEV (reference sequence). The CDR3 totals 16 residues. This CDR3 is CASSIAGQGISSPLHF. The CDR3 DNA reads as TGTGCCAGCAGCATCGCGGGACAGGGGATAAGTTCACCCCTCCACTTT.

The rearrangement links TRBV15 to TRBJ1-6; perhaps TRBD1 as D (5 bases). Germline CDR1 and CDR2: LNHNV and YYDKDF (reference sequence). The CDR3 covers 16 residues. Trimming stripped 1 base from V and 7 bases from J, with 14 bases between. The CDR3 DNA reads TGTGCCACCAGCAGAGGGGGAGGGGCGGAGAATTCACCCCTCCACTTT. The encoded protein is CATSRGGGAENSPLHF.

The chain employs TRBV5-1 and TRBJ2-7; D uncertain. V was trimmed by 0 bases and J by 4 bases, leaving 17 bases between them. The CDR3 is 16 residues long. From germline, CDR1 is SGHRS and CDR2 YFSETQ. CDR3 bases: TGCGCCAGCAGCTTGGTTGTCGTCCGGGTAGGATACGAGCAGTACTTC. Its protein is CASSLVVVRVGYEQYF.

V is TRBV27 and J is TRBJ1-5, with D perhaps matching TRBD1 (6 bases). The V end lost 6 bases, the J end lost 6 bases, and 15 bases lay between the germline ends. Per germline, CDR1 MNHEY and CDR2 SMNVEV (reference sequence). The CDR3 extends over 14 amino acids. The CDR3 region is CASRAVGAGQPQHF. DNA for the CDR3: TGTGCCAGCAGGGCCGTGGGGGCCGGTCAGCCCCAGCATTTT.

This clone appeared once. The chain uses TRBV28 and TRBJ1-2; 10 positions match TRBD1. This CDR3 spans 14 amino acids. Germline lookup yields CDR1 MDHEN and CDR2 SYDVKM. The V segment lost 5 bases and the J segment 4 bases; nucleotides outside the gene matches: 4. The CDR3 is CASSVGQGGYGYTF. As DNA, the CDR3 is TGTGCCAGCAGTGTCGGACAGGGGGGCTATGGCTACACCTTC.

V is TRBV6-6 and J is TRBJ1-5; the D gene is possibly TRBD1 (5 bases). This CDR3 comprises 15 residues. V was trimmed by 6 bases and J by 4 bases, leaving 16 bases between them. Germline-derived CDR1 and CDR2 are MNHNY and SVGAGI (reference sequence). The CDR3 nucleotides read TGTGCCAGCAGCGAACCGCAGGGACTAAATCAGCCCCAGCATTTT. Translation: CASSEPQGLNQPQHF.

V gene TRBV2 combines with J gene TRBJ2-7; 7 bases fit TRBD2. From germline, CDR1 is SNHLY and CDR2 FYNNEI. J lost 0 bases, V lost 1 base, and 12 bases had no gene match. The CDR3 is 18 amino acids. Here the CDR3 DNA reads TGTGCCAGCAGTGAAGACTGGCCTTTAGCGGGTACCTCCTACGAGCAGTACTTC. This sequence encodes CASSEDWPLAGTSYEQYF.

J is TRBJ1-4 and V is TRBV12-5; the match to TRBD1 covers 9 bases. V shed 5 bases, J shed 3 bases, and the junction held 7 bases outside the gene matches. Germline values: CDR1 LGHNT, CDR2 FRNRAP. This CDR3 is 16 amino acids long. The CDR3 protein is CASGPTGGVANEKLFF. The CDR3 bases are TGTGCTAGTGGTCCGACAGGGGGGGTTGCTAATGAAAAACTGTTTTTT.

The rearrangement joins TRBV10-3 to TRBJ2-5; TRBD2 matches at 8 bases. The V gene's germline CDR1 is ENHRY and CDR2 SYGVKD. CDR3 size: 17 residues. The V gene end was trimmed by 10 bases and the J gene end by 0 bases; junction bases not matched to a gene: 16. CDR3 sequence (DNA): TGTGCCACCAATGGGTTTGGGTCGGGGGGGTACCAAGAGACCCAGTACTTC. Protein sequence: CATNGFGSGGYQETQYF.

The chain is built from TRBV7-3 and TRBJ1-1; unclear D gene. Trimming stripped 5 bases from V and 2 bases from J, with 9 bases between. Germline-derived CDR1 and CDR2 are SGHTA and FQGTGA. The CDR3 sequence is 13 residues long. The CDR3 reads CASSVTANTEAFF. In DNA form, the CDR3 reads TGTGCCAGCAGCGTTACAGCAAACACTGAAGCTTTCTTT. The variable domain in full, completed from reference TRBV7-3 and TRBJ1-1, reads GAGVSQTPSNKVTEKGKYVELRCDPISGHTALYWYRQSLGQGPEFLIYFQGTGAADDSGLPNDRFFAVRPEGSVSTLKIQRTERGDSAVYLCASSVTANTEAFFGQGTRLTVV.

This clone was counted once. The genes are TRBV10-3 and TRBJ1-1; the D gene is possibly TRBD1 (6 bases). Trimming stripped 0 bases from V and 4 bases from J, with 12 bases between. Germline V gene data show CDR1 as ENHRY and CDR2 as SYGVKD. CDR3 length: 15 amino acids. In DNA form, the CDR3 reads TGTGCCATCAGTGAGTCCGGGGGGCGAAGCACTGAAGCTTTCTTT. Amino acid sequence: CAISESGGRSTEAFF.

The chain joins TRBV28 to TRBJ2-2, with 16 bases matching TRBD2. Germline values: CDR1 MDHEN, CDR2 SYDVKM. This CDR3 comprises 17 residues. V shed 5 bases, J shed 3 bases, and the junction held 3 bases outside the gene matches. In DNA, the CDR3 is TGTGCCAGCAGTCAGGGACTAGCGGGAGGGGACACCGGGGAGCTGTTTTTT. It codes for CASSQGLAGGDTGELFF.

This rearrangement joins TRBV2 to TRBJ1-5, with 9 bases lining up with TRBD1. J lost 7 bases, V lost 4 bases, and 5 bases had no gene match. The germline gives CDR1 SNHLY, CDR2 FYNNEI. This CDR3 contains 14 residues. DNA of the CDR3: TGTGCCAGCAGTGGAGGACAGGGGAACCAGCCCCAGCATTTT. It is translated as CASSGGQGNQPQHF.